This T cell receptor (beta chain) comes out of a study of identical twins (TCRdb year 2016). Concerning the study at large: To test whether fetal clonotypes persist, this study deep-sequenced TCR alpha and beta repertoires from monozygotic twins, from unrelated adults of various ages, and from cord blood. Replicate twin experiments were performed at different times using different library preparation protocols to rule out contamination. General findings and caveats noted by the study authors: Compared with coincidental sharing between unrelated individuals, an excess of low generation-probability sequences was observed among out-of-frame TCR alpha sequences shared between twins. Excess twin sharing in beta out-of-frame sequences was weaker because fewer shared sequences lowered the signal-to-noise ratio. Fewer insertions were carried by abundant cord blood beta clonotypes, a similar but weaker trend appeared in young adult naive repertoires, and no such trend appeared in memory repertoires. Invariant T cells such as MAIT and iNKT could partly confound zero-insertion analyses, although diverse VJ usage argued against such confounding for most clonotypes. Because the same donors could not be followed over many years, conclusions were based on cross-sectional statistical analysis. In monozygotic twins, out-of-frame TCR alpha sharing was systematically underestimated by recombination models, although the models agreed with sharing between unrelated individuals.

Every donor was a healthy Caucasian. Miltenyi CD45RO+ enrichment and human naive T-cell isolation kits were used to isolate memory (CD45RO+) and naive T cells from PBMC. This clonotype appeared many times. The specificity of this receptor is unknown. Per-nucleotide qualities are absent, and no much larger clonotype sits a single base away. Library preparation was by 5' RACE. Reads for this sample came from an Illumina HiSeq 2000. Template switching introduced a universal primer binding site; the final cDNA contained a unique molecular identifier, enabling accurate counting of TCR cDNA molecules. Specific primers in the conserved constant-segment region were used to synthesize first-strand cDNA for TCR alpha and beta chains. To control for contamination, every cDNA library carried two barcodes: a SMART-Mk sample barcode plus Illumina barcodes. TruSeq adapter sequences along with Illumina sample barcodes were introduced in two successive PCR steps. TCR alpha and beta cDNA libraries were sequenced on the Illumina HiSeq platform with custom primers. Under the source paper's analysis protocol: Raw reads were processed with MiGEC to extract unique molecular identifiers, and MiXCR was used to determine CDR3 positions. Recombination models were inferred per individual with the repgenHMM and IGoR tools using an EM algorithm. The tcR package in R was used for shared clonotype analysis, with sharing normalized by the product of cloneset sizes. Out-of-frame nonproductive sequences were analyzed to study raw recombination free of thymic and clonal selection effects. Starting from the raw public reads, TCRdb applied fastp trimming at Q25, assembled clones with MiXCR and retained in-frame beta chains. Rows are unified per CDR3 protein, each entry keeping the most common DNA and genes. V and J calls and clone size were set by TCRdb, not the authors. Counted in this sample were some 97,000 distinct CDR3 sequences; about 5.6% of them appeared once. 12% of the sample rests with the top ten.

The CDR3 covers 18 residues, taking in both the cysteine and the phenylalanine. Of all the DNA, just the CDR3 is kept, 54 bases in frame from base 1. After removal of 1 base from V and 4 bases from J, the junction retains 8 bases not matched to a gene. For CDR1 and CDR2, the germline V gene lists SGHAT and FQNNGV. Material for sequencing was memory T cells sorted from blood. The intended sense of this specimen's cell subset or site label: CD45RO+ enriched T cells. The clonotype comes from a woman between 45 and 60 years old in good health. Recombination connected TRBV11-2 to TRBJ2-5; TRBD2 matches 14 bases in the middle. The CDR3 region: CASSLVGLAGEVVETQYF. The DNA is TGTGCCAGCAGCTTAGTGGGACTAGCGGGAGAAGTTGTAGAGACCCAGTACTTC.